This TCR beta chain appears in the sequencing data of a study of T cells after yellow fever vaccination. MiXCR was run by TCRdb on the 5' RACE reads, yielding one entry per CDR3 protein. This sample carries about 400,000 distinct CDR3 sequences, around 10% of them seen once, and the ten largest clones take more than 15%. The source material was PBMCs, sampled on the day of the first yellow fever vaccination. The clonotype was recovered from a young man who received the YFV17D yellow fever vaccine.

Written as DNA, the CDR3 is TGTGCCAGCAGCTTATCGTCCCGGGGCGAAGAGACCCAGTACTTC. As protein: CASSLSSRGEETQYF. The chain combines TRBV7-6 with TRBJ2-5; perhaps D is TRBD1 or TRBD2 (5 bases each). V was pared by 2 bases and J by 3 bases, with 13 bases between. Germline-derived CDR1 and CDR2 are SGHVS and FNYEAQ. This CDR3 region has 15 residues.